This T cell receptor (beta chain) was documented in a study of blood T cell repertoires in COVID-19. Study-wide background: Sites in the United States, Italy and Spain provided acute and convalescent COVID-19 samples. Sample material is recorded as cDNA or gDNA derived from T cells, B-cell-depleted T cells, or PBMCs.

This CDR3 comprises 15 residues. Trimming cost V 6 bases and J 0 bases; bases outside gene matches: 5. Germline V lookup: CDR1 MNHNY, CDR2 SVGAGI (reference sequence). As originally analysed: Quantification of nucleated cells was approximated via reference gene primer amplification. Profiling relied on immunoSEQ multiplex PCR, and the TCRdb table lists in-frame clones only, not all of them. D and trimming were read from the DNA, whereas the V and J calls and clone size are those reported in that table. The table shows nearly 45,000 clones, with roughly four fifths occurring only once. This TCR was recovered from a human donor in a cohort sampled during active COVID-19. What was sequenced was peripheral blood. The V call is TRBV6-6, the J call TRBJ2-7; 10 nucleotides align to TRBD2. In nucleotides, the CDR3 is TGTGCCAGCAGCACTAGCGGGGTCAGCTCCTACGAGCAGTACTTC. It translates to CASSTSGVSSYEQYF.